Below are 24 T cell receptor beta chains sequenced from a single sample in a study of CD8 T cell repertoires and HIV-1 epitope variants. Sequenced by immunoSEQ multiplex PCR; TCRdb stores in-frame clones only, minus some. The repertoire consists of about 95,000 clones, with roughly 81% occurring once and the leading ten covering under 30%. The sample was uncultured baseline CD8+ T cells from peripheral blood mononuclear cells (PBMCs). These receptor sequences come from a male donor with HIV.

The chain joins TRBV5-4 to TRBJ2-1; 10 nucleotides match TRBD1. V gave up 2 bases and J gave up 7 bases; unmatched junction bases: 9. This CDR3 is built from 16 residues. Germline CDR1 reads SGHNT; CDR2 reads YYREEE (reference sequence). The CDR3: CASSFGGDRGGNEQFF. The CDR3 DNA reads TGTGCCAGCAGCTTTGGGGGGGACAGGGGAGGGAATGAGCAGTTCTTC.

The chain combines TRBV19 with TRBJ1-5, with 10 positions matching TRBD1. The CDR3 totals 18 residues. Trimming took 3 bases from V and 7 from J; bases not matched to a gene: 15. Per germline, CDR1 LNHDA and CDR2 SQIVND (reference sequence). CDR3 nucleotide sequence: TGTGCCAGTAGTATGGGATCTCGGGGACAGGGGTTGGGCCAGCCCCAGCATTTT. It encodes CASSMGSRGQGLGQPQHF.

The chain has TRBV6-6 and TRBJ1-4; D may be TRBD1 (6 bases). Deletions cut 0 bases from V and 3 bases from J, with 8 bases between. The CDR3 has 15 amino acids. Germline CDR1 reads MNHNY; CDR2 reads SVGAGI (reference sequence). CDR3 residues: CASSYSDRPNEKLFF. DNA of the CDR3: TGTGCCAGCAGTTACTCGGACAGACCTAATGAAAAACTGTTTTTT.

The chain recombines TRBV28 with TRBJ1-2; D unclear. Deletions cut 4 bases from V and 5 bases from J, with 5 bases between. This CDR3 is built from 11 residues. Germline V gives CDR1 MDHEN, CDR2 SYDVKM. The CDR3 DNA sequence: TGTGCCAGCAGTTATGTGTATGGCTACACCTTC. It yields the protein CASSYVYGYTF.

The rearrangement uses TRBV9 and TRBJ1-5; TRBD1 aligns across 11 bases. Germline CDR1 SGDLS, CDR2 YYNGEE. The CDR3 contains 19 residues. V shed 4 bases, J shed 0 bases, and the junction held 12 bases outside the gene matches. The DNA of the CDR3 is TGTGCCAGCAGCAAAGAACACCGGGACAGGGGGACTAGCAATCAGCCCCAGCATTTT. Translated: CASSKEHRDRGTSNQPQHF.

This chain uses TRBV19 with TRBJ1-6; no clear D. From germline, CDR1 is LNHDA and CDR2 SQIVND (reference sequence). The CDR3 is made up of 14 amino acids. Between the trimmed V and J ends, which lost 3 bases and 9 bases, there was a span of 12 bases. CDR3 amino acids: CASSITEYGSPLHF. The CDR3 DNA is TGTGCCAGTAGTATCACCGAGTATGGTTCACCCCTCCACTTT. Filled out from reference TRBV19 and TRBJ1-6, the complete variable domain reads DGGITQSPKYLFRKEGQNVTLSCEQNLNHDAMYWYRQDPGQGLRLIYYSQIVNDFQKGDIAEGYSVSREKKESFPLTVTSAQKNPTAFYLCASSITEYGSPLHFGNGTRLTVT.

The gene calls are TRBV5-4 and TRBJ2-1; 9 positions agree with TRBD2. CDR3 length: 16 amino acids. The trim removed 0 bases at V and 7 bases at J, leaving 8 bases unmatched. CDR1 SGHNT and CDR2 YYREEE come from the germline V gene (reference sequence). CDR3 nucleotide sequence: TGTGCCAGCAGCTTGGGGGCGGGAGGGCCTCGGAATGAGCAGTTCTTC. As protein: CASSLGAGGPRNEQFF.

This clone has more than one count but fewer than ten. The CDR3 nucleotides read TGTGCCAGCAGTCCTCGGACGGTTACAGATACGCAGTATTTT. Translating it yields CASSPRTVTDTQYF. This sequence joins TRBV6-6 and TRBJ2-3; D not resolved. V shed 5 bases and J shed 3 bases, with 12 bases lying between them. The CDR3 covers 14 residues. Germline V lookup: CDR1 MNHNY, CDR2 SVGAGI (reference sequence).

The chain employs TRBV27 and TRBJ1-3; D gene ambiguous. Between the trimmed V and J ends, which lost 4 bases and 1 base, there was a span of 8 bases. Germline V CDR1 and CDR2: MNHEY, SMNVEV (reference sequence). The CDR3 totals 14 residues. The CDR3, as DNA: TGTGCCAGCAGTTCTACTATATCTGGAAACACCATATATTTT. It yields the protein CASSSTISGNTIYF.

In this sample, this clone turned up once. J is TRBJ1-1 and V is TRBV6-5; D ambiguous. This CDR3 has 16 amino acids. The V gene lost 0 bases and the J gene lost 4 bases, with 15 bases spanning the gap. Looked up from germline, CDR1 is MNHEY and CDR2 is SVGAGI. CDR3 coding DNA: TGTGCCAGCAGTTACTCAGGGAGGCGCTGGGGCACTGAAGCTTTCTTT. Residues: CASSYSGRRWGTEAFF.

This clone was detected once. The gene calls are TRBV19 and TRBJ1-1; 9 nucleotides agree with TRBD1. Per germline, CDR1 LNHDA and CDR2 SQIVND (reference sequence). Germline trimming cut 3 bases from V and 4 bases from J; bases unmatched to any gene: 9. This CDR3 region has 16 residues. CDR3 DNA: TGTGCCAGTAGTATGCATGAGACAGGGGGAGGCACTGAAGCTTTCTTT. It yields the protein CASSMHETGGGTEAFF.

J is TRBJ2-7 and V is TRBV7-9; D possibly corresponds to TRBD2 (7 bases). V was trimmed by 0 bases and J by 2 bases, leaving 8 bases between them. The CDR3 extends over 14 amino acids. Per germline, CDR1 SEHNR and CDR2 FQNEAQ (reference sequence). CDR3 nucleotides: TGTGCCAGCAGCTTAGCGGGGGGGCCCTACGAGCAGTACTTC. The encoded protein is CASSLAGGPYEQYF.

This clone has just a few counts. This rearrangement joins TRBV14 to TRBJ2-5; TRBD2 matches 10 bases. The CDR3 contains 16 residues. CDR1 and CDR2 (germline): SGHDN, FVKESK. V dropped 4 bases and J dropped 3; count of bases not matched to a gene: 8. The CDR3 DNA follows: TGTGCCAGCAGCCTTGCGGGACTAGCGCTCAAAGAGACCCAGTACTTC. This translates into CASSLAGLALKETQYF.

This CDR3 reads CSAQPGGRETQYF. CDR3 nucleotide sequence: TGCAGCGCGCAACCAGGGGGCAGAGAGACCCAGTACTTC. This chain links TRBV29-1 with TRBJ2-5, with 8 bases fitting TRBD1. Trimming removed 7 bases from V and 4 bases from J; junction bases left unmatched: 8. Germline V CDR1 and CDR2: SQVTM, ANQGSEA. The CDR3 runs to 13 residues.

The chain has TRBV5-1 and TRBJ2-7; weak D call: TRBD2 (5 bases). CDR3 length: 13 amino acids. The V and J ends lost 3 bases and 2 bases respectively, with 9 bases between them. Looked up from germline, CDR1 is SGHRS and CDR2 is YFSETQ. CDR3 sequence: CASSSPGAYEQYF. The CDR3 region has the DNA TGCGCCAGCAGCTCCCCCGGGGCCTACGAGCAGTACTTC.

The chain is built from TRBV4-1 and TRBJ1-2; D call uncertain. The CDR3 runs to 15 residues. The V gene lost 0 bases and the J gene lost 4 bases, with 12 bases spanning the gap. Germline V gene lookup returns CDR1 MGHRA and CDR2 YSYEKL. The DNA for the CDR3 is TGCGCCAGCAGCCAAGACCCGGACCTTCTCTATGGCTACACCTTC. Protein: CASSQDPDLLYGYTF.

V usage is TRBV7-9 and J usage is TRBJ2-7; 7 bases match TRBD2. Germline V gene data show CDR1 as SEHNR and CDR2 as FQNEAQ (reference sequence). V lost 2 bases to trimming and J lost 0 bases; unmatched junction nucleotides: 7. The CDR3 runs 16 residues. CDR3 sequence: CASSLTRTRSSYEQYF. The CDR3 DNA reads TGTGCCAGCAGCTTAACGCGGACTAGGTCCTCCTACGAGCAGTACTTC.

The genes are TRBV27 and TRBJ2-3; tentative D call: TRBD2 (5 bases). Trimming removed 0 bases at V and 1 base at J, with 8 bases between. Looked up from germline, CDR1 is MNHEY and CDR2 is SMNVEV (reference sequence). The CDR3 runs to 15 residues. In nucleotides, the CDR3 is TGTGCCAGCAGTTTATCAAACGGGGGCACAGATACGCAGTATTTT. Translated: CASSLSNGGTDTQYF.

The chain uses TRBV5-8 and TRBJ2-7; TRBD2 is a possible D gene (7 bases). The CDR3 is made up of 15 amino acids. Per the germline V gene, CDR1 is SGHTS and CDR2 is YDEGEE. Trimming pared 7 bases from V and 0 bases from J, leaving 17 bases between. CDR3 loop: CASLPPAGASYEQYF. CDR3 in DNA: TGTGCCAGCCTTCCCCCTGCGGGGGCCTCCTACGAGCAGTACTTC. The entire variable domain, with the rest obtained from reference TRBV5-8 and TRBJ2-7, is as follows: EAGVTQSPTHLIKTRGQQATLRCSPISGHTSVYWYQQALGLGLQFLLWYDEGEERNRGNFPPRFSGRQFPNYSSELNVNALELEDSALYLCASLPPAGASYEQYFGPGTRLTVT.

The gene calls are TRBV21-1 and TRBJ1-5. TRBV21-1 is recorded as a pseudogene. The CDR3 consists of 14 residues. The CDR3 loop reads CASSKNARNQPQHF. The DNA for the CDR3 is TGTGCCAGCAGCAAAAACGCACGCAATCAGCCCCAGCATTTT.

The genes are TRBV19 and TRBJ2-3; 9 bases match TRBD2. The germline V gene encodes CDR1 LNHDA and CDR2 SQIVND (reference sequence). V gave up 3 bases and J gave up 3 bases; unmatched junction bases: 10. This CDR3 has 17 amino acids. In DNA form, the CDR3 reads TGTGCCAGTAGTATGTCGAATAGCGGGAGTGGTACAGATACGCAGTATTTT. It codes for CASSMSNSGSGTDTQYF.

The V call is TRBV7-9, the J call TRBJ2-7, with D maybe TRBD1 (7 bases). The CDR3 has 16 amino acids. Deletions cut 4 bases from V and 4 bases from J, with 20 bases between. Germline V lookup: CDR1 SEHNR, CDR2 FQNEAQ (reference sequence). The CDR3 is CASSSYDRDGGYEQYF. Here the CDR3 DNA reads TGTGCCAGCAGCTCATACGACAGGGATGGAGGGTACGAGCAGTACTTC.

The CDR3 coding sequence is TGTGCCACCAGCAGAGGATCGGAGAGAGGAAACACCATATATTTT. Translated: CATSRGSERGNTIYF. The chain has TRBV15 and TRBJ1-3; D is ambiguous. The CDR3 runs to 15 residues. V gave up 1 base and J gave up 4 bases, with 11 bases separating them. In germline, CDR1 is LNHNV, CDR2 YYDKDF (reference sequence).

The gene calls are TRBV6-1 and TRBJ2-2; tentative D call: TRBD1 (5 bases). This CDR3 comprises 15 residues. V lost 2 bases and J lost 2, with 9 bases in between. Germline V gives CDR1 MNHNS, CDR2 SASEGT. The CDR3 nucleotides read TGTGCCAGCAGTGAATCGACAGTTAACACCGGGGAGCTGTTTTTT. This sequence encodes CASSESTVNTGELFF.